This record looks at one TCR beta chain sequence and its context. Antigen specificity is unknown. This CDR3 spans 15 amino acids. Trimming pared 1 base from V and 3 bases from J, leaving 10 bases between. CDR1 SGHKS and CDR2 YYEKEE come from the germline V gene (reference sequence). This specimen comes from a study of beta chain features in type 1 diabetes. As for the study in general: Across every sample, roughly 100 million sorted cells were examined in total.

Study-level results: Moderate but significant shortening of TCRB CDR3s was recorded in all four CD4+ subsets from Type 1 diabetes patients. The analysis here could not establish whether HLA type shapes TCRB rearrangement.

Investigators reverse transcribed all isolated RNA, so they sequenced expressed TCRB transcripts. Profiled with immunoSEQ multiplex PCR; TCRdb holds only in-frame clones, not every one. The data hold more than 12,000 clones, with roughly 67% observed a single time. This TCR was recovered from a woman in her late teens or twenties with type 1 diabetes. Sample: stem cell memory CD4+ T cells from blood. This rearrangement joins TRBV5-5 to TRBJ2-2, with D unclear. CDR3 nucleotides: TGTGCCAGCAGCTTGACGCAGGTCGACACCGGGGAGCTGTTTTTT. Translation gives CASSLTQVDTGELFF.